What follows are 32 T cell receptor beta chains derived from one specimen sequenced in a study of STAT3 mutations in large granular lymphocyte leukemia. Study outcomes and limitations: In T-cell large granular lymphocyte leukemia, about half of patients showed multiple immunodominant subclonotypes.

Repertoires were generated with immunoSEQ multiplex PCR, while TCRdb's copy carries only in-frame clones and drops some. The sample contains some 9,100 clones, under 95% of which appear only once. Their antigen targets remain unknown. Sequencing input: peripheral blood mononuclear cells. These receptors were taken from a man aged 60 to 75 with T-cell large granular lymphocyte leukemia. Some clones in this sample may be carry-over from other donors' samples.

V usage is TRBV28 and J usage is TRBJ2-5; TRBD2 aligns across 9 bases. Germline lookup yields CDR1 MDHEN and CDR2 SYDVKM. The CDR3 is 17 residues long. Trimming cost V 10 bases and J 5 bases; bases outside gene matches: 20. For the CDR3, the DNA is TGTGCCACTATAAGAGGGGTCGGCGGGAGGGCCGGGGAGACCCAGTACTTC. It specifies CATIRGVGGRAGETQYF.

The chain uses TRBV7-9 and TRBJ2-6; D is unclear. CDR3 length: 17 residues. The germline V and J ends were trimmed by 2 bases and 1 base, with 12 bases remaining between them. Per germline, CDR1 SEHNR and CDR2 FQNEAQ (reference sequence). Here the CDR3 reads CASSLPFTRSGANVLTF. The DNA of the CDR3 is TGTGCCAGCAGCTTACCCTTTACCAGATCTGGGGCCAACGTCCTGACTTTC. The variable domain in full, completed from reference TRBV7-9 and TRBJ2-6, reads DTGVSQNPRHKITKRGQNVTFRCDPISEHNRLYWYRQTLGQGPEFLTYFQNEAQLEKSRLLSDRFSAERPKGSFSTLEIQRTEQGDSAMYLCASSLPFTRSGANVLTFGAGSRLTVL.

CDR3 sequence (DNA): TGTGCCAGCTCACAGGCGGGAGTCACAGATACGCAGTATTTT. Translation: CASSQAGVTDTQYF. V gene TRBV18 combines with J gene TRBJ2-3; TRBD2 aligns across 7 bases. The V gene's germline CDR1 is KGHSH and CDR2 LQKENI. This CDR3 has 14 residues. After removal of 4 bases from V and 2 bases from J, the junction contained 3 bases not matched to a gene. The full variable domain, completed using reference TRBV18 and TRBJ2-3, is NAGVMQNPRHLVRRRGQEARLRCSPMKGHSHVYWYRQLPEEGLKFMVYLQKENIIDESGMPKERFSAEFPKEGPSILRIQQVVRGDSAAYFCASSQAGVTDTQYFGPGTRLTVL.

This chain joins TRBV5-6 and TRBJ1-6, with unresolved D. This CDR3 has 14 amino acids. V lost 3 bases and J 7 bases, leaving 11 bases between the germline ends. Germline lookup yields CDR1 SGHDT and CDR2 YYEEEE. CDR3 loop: CASSSPVLNSPLHF. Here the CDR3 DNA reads TGTGCCAGCAGCTCCCCAGTCTTAAATTCACCCCTCCACTTT.

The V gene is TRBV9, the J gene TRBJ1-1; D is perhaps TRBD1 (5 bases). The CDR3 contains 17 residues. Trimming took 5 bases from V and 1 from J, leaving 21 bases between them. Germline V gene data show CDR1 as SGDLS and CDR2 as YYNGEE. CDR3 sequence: CASSLGSQEPGNTEAFF. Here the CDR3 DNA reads TGTGCCAGCAGTCTAGGGTCACAGGAACCTGGGAACACTGAAGCTTTCTTT.

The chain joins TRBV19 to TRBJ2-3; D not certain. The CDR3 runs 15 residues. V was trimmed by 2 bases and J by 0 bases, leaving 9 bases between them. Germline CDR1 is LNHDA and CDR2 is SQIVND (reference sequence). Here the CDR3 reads CASSISPASTDTQYF. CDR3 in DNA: TGTGCCAGTAGTATATCCCCGGCTAGCACAGATACGCAGTATTTT.

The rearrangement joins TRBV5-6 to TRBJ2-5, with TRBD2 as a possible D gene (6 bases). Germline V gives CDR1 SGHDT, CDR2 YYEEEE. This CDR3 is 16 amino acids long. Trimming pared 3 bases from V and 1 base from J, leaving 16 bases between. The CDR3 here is CASSYPLSGLQETQYF. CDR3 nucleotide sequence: TGTGCCAGCAGCTACCCCCTCAGCGGGCTCCAAGAGACCCAGTACTTC.

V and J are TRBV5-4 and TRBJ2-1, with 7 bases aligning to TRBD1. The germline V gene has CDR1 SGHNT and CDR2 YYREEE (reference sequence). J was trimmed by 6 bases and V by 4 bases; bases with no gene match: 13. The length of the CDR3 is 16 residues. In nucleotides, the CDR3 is TGTGCCAGCAGCCCCCCTTTTGGGGCAGGGGGCAATGAGCAGTTCTTC. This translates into CASSPPFGAGGNEQFF.

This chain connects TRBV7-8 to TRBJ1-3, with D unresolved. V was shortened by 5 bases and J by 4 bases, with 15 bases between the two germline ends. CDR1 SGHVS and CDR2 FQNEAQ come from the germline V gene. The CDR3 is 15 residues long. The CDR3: CASSPSLAAGNTIYF. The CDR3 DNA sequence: TGTGCCAGCAGCCCCAGCCTGGCGGCGGGAAACACCATATATTTT.

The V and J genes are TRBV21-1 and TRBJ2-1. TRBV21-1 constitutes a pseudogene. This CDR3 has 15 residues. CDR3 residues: CASSSRASSYNEQFF. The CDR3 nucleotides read TGTGCCAGCAGCTCCCGGGCCAGCTCCTACAATGAGCAGTTCTTC.

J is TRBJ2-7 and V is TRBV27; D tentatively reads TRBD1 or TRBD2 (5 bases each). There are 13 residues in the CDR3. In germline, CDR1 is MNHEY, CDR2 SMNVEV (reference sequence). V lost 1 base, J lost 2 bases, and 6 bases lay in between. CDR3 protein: CASSLWGPYEQYF. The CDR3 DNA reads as TGTGCCAGCAGTTTATGGGGACCCTACGAGCAGTACTTC.

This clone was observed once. CDR3 loop: CASTRNRLETQYF. The CDR3 DNA reads as TGTGCCAGCACCCGAAACCGCTTGGAGACCCAGTACTTC. This chain joins TRBV28 and TRBJ2-5; no clear D gene. With 7 bases removed from V and 5 bases from J, the gap between germline ends came to 14 bases. This CDR3 is built from 13 residues. Germline CDR1 MDHEN, CDR2 SYDVKM.

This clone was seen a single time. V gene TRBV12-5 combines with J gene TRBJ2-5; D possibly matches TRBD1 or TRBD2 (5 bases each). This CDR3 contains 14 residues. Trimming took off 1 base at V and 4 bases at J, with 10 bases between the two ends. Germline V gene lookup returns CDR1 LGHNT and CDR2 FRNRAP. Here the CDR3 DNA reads TGTGCTAGTGGTTTGGACCTTGGGGGAGAGACCCAGTACTTC. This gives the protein CASGLDLGGETQYF. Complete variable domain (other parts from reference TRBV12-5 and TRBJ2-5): DARVTQTPRHKVTEMGQEVTMRCQPILGHNTVFWYRQTMMQGLELLAYFRNRAPLDDSGMPKDRFSAEMPDATLATLKIQPSEPRDSAVYFCASGLDLGGETQYFGPGTRLLVL.

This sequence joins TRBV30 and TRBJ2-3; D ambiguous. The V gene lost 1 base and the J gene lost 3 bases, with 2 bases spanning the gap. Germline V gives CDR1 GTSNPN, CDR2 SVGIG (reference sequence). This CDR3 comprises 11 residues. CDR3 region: CAWSATDTQYF. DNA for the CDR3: TGTGCCTGGAGTGCAACAGATACGCAGTATTTT.

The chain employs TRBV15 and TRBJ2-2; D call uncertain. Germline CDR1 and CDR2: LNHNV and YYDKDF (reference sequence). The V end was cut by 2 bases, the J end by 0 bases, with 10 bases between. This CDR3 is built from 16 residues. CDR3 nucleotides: TGTGCCACCAGCAGACTTAATTCCCCGAACACCGGGGAGCTGTTTTTT. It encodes CATSRLNSPNTGELFF.

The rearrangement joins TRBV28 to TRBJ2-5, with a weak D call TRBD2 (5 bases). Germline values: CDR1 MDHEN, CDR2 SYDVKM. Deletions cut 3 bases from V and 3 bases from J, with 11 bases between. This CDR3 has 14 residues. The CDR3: CASSLVGSEETQYF. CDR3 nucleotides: TGTGCCAGCAGTTTGGTTGGTAGCGAAGAGACCCAGTACTTC.

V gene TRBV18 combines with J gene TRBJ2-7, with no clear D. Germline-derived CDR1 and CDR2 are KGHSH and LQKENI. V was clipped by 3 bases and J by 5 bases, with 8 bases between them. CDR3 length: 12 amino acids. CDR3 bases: TGTGCCAGCTCACCTTCTCGCGACGAGCAGTACTTC. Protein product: CASSPSRDEQYF.

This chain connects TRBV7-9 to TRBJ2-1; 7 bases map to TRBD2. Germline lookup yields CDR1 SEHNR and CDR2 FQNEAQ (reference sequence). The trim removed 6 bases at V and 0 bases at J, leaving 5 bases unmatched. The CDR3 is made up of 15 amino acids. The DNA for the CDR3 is TGTGCCAGCAGTGCTAGCGGAAGCTCCTACAATGAGCAGTTCTTC. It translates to CASSASGSSYNEQFF.

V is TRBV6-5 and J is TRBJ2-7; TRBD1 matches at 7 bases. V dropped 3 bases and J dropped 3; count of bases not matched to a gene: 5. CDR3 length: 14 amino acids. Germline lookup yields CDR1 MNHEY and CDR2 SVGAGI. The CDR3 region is CASSYRDRNYEQYF. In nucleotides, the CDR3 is TGTGCCAGCAGTTATAGGGACAGAAACTACGAGCAGTACTTC.

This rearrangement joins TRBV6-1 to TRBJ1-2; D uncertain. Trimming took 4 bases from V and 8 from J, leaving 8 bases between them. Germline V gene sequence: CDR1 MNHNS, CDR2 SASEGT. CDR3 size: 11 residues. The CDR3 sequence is CASSGDLGYTF. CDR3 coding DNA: TGTGCCAGCAGTGGCGACCTCGGCTACACCTTC.

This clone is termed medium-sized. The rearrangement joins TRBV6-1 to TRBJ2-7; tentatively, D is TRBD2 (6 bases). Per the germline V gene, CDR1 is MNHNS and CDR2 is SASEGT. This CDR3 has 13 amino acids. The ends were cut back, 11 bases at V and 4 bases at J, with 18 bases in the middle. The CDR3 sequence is CALGGGYGYEQYF. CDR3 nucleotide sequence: TGTGCCCTTGGCGGAGGGTATGGGTACGAGCAGTACTTC.

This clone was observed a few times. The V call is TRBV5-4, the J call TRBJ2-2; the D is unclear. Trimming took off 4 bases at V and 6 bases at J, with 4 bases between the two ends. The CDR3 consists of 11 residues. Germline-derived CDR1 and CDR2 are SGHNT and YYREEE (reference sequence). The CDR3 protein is CASSKAGELFF. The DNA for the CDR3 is TGTGCCAGCAGCAAGGCCGGGGAGCTGTTTTTT.

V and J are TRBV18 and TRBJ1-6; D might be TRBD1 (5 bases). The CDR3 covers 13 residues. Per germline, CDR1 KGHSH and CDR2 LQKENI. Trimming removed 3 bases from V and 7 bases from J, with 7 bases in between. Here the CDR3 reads CASSPGTNSPLHF. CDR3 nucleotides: TGTGCCAGCTCACCGGGGACCAATTCACCCCTCCACTTT.

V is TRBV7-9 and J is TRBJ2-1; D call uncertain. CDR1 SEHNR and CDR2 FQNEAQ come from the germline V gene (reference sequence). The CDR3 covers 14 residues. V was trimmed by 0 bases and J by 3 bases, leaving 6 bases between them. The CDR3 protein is CASSLANRYNEQFF. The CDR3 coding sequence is TGTGCCAGCAGCTTAGCGAACCGCTACAATGAGCAGTTCTTC.

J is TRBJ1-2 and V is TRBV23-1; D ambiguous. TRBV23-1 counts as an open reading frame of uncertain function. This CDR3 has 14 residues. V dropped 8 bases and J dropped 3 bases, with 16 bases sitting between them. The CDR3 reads CASWRNSSYYGYTF. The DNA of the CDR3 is TGCGCCAGCTGGAGGAATAGTTCTTACTATGGCTACACCTTC.

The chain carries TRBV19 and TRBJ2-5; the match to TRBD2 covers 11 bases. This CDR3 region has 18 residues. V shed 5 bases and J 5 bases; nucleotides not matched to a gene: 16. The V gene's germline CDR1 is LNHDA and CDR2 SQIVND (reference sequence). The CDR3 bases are TGTGCCAGTAGTCTCACCGTAGCGGGAGGGACCGACGGGGAGACCCAGTACTTC. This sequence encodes CASSLTVAGGTDGETQYF.

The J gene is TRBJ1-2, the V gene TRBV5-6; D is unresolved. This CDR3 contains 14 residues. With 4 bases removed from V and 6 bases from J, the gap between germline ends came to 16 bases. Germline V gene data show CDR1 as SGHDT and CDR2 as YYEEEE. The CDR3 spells CASSPWPGDDGYTF. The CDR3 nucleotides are TGTGCCAGCAGCCCCTGGCCCGGGGATGATGGCTACACCTTC.

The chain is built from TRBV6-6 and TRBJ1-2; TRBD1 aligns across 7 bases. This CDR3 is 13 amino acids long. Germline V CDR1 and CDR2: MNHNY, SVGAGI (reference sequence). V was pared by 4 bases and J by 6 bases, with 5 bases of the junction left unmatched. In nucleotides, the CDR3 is TGTGCCAGCAGTTCTGACAGGGTGAATGGCTACACCTTC. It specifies CASSSDRVNGYTF.

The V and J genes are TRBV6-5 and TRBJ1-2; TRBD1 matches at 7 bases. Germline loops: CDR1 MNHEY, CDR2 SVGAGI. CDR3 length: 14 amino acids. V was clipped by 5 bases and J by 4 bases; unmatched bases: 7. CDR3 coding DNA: TGTGCCAGCAGTGTAGACAGGGCCCCCTATGGCTACACCTTC. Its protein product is CASSVDRAPYGYTF.

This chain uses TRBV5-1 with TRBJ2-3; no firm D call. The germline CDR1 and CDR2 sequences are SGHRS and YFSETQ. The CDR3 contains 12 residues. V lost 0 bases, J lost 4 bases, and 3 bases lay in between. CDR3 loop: CASSLDADTQYF. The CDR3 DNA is TGCGCCAGCAGCTTGGATGCAGATACGCAGTATTTT.

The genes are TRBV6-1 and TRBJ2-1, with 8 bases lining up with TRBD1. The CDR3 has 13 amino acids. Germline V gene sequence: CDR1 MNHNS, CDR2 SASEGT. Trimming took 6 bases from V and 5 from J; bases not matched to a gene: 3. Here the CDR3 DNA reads TGTGCCAGCAGCCCGACAGGGGACAATGAGCAGTTCTTC. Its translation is CASSPTGDNEQFF.

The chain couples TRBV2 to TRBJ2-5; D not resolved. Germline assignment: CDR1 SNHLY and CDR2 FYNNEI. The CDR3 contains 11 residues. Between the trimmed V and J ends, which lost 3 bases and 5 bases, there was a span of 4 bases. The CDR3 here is CASSDWETQYF. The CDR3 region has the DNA TGTGCCAGCAGTGATTGGGAGACCCAGTACTTC.